The 31 T cell receptor beta chains reported below all come from one sample, sequenced in a study of T cell responses to AZD1222 COVID-19 vaccine. Libraries were prepared by immunoSEQ multiplex PCR; TCRdb keeps only in-frame clonotypes and omits some of them. The repertoire holds some 110,000 clones, with around 91% as singletons. Sequencing was performed on peripheral blood, taken 28 days after the second AZD1222 dose. These receptors came from an adult who received the AZD1222 COVID-19 vaccine.

The chain combines TRBV28 with TRBJ2-7; TRBD1 aligns across 8 bases. The CDR3 runs 15 residues. The germline V gene encodes CDR1 MDHEN and CDR2 SYDVKM. Trimming at V came to 5 bases and at J to 2 bases, leaving 8 bases not matched to a gene. Written as DNA, the CDR3 is TGTGCCAGCAGTACCCAAGGACAGGGCACCTACGAGCAGTACTTC. Protein: CASSTQGQGTYEQYF.

The gene calls are TRBV3-1 (or the pseudogene TRBV3-2) and TRBJ2-5, with 8 nucleotides matching TRBD2. V gave up 0 bases and J gave up 1 base; unmatched junction bases: 4. Germline-derived CDR1 and CDR2 are LGHDT and YNNKEL (reference sequence). The CDR3 totals 16 residues. The CDR3 loop is CASSQDPAGGQETQYF. CDR3 in DNA: TGTGCCAGCAGCCAAGATCCGGCGGGAGGCCAAGAGACCCAGTACTTC.

The rearrangement links TRBV11-2 to TRBJ2-5, with D perhaps matching TRBD1 (5 bases). CDR3 length equals 18 residues. Trimming shortened V by 0 bases and J by 0 bases, and 17 bases separated the two germline ends. From germline, CDR1 is SGHAT and CDR2 FQNNGV. The CDR3 DNA sequence: TGTGCCAGCAGCTTAGATCTGTGGGGCTACGACAACCAAGAGACCCAGTACTTC. Translated, it gives CASSLDLWGYDNQETQYF.

The rearrangement uses TRBV12-3 or TRBV12-4 and TRBJ1-1, with D possibly being TRBD1 (5 bases). The V end lost 4 bases, the J end lost 1 base, and 7 bases lay between the germline ends. The CDR3 covers 13 residues. CDR3 region: CASSWGGNTEAFF. For the CDR3, the DNA is TGTGCCAGCAGTTGGGGGGGGAACACTGAAGCTTTCTTT.

The rearrangement joins TRBV6-2 or TRBV6-3 to TRBJ1-1, with a possible D match to TRBD1 (5 bases). With 6 bases removed from V and 0 bases from J, the gap between germline ends came to 11 bases. The CDR3 runs to 14 residues. The germline gives CDR1 MNHEY, CDR2 SVGEGT. The CDR3 region has the DNA TGTGCCAGCAGCGTGACGGGGCTGAACACTGAAGCTTTCTTT. This encodes CASSVTGLNTEAFF.

This clone was recorded once. The J gene is TRBJ2-7, the V gene TRBV28, with 10 bases aligning to TRBD2. V lost 6 bases and J lost 2; bases outside the gene matches: 13. This CDR3 has 17 amino acids. Germline loops: CDR1 MDHEN, CDR2 SYDVKM. In DNA, the CDR3 is TGTGCCAGCAGCTCCGGGACTAGCGTCAAAGTCCCCTACGAGCAGTACTTC. Protein sequence: CASSSGTSVKVPYEQYF.

The CDR3 is CASSPPETGISPLHF. The CDR3 DNA follows: TGTGCCAGCTCACCACCGGAGACAGGGATATCACCCCTCCACTTT. This chain links TRBV18 with TRBJ1-6; TRBD1 matches at 7 bases. The CDR3 has 15 amino acids. With 0 bases clipped from V and 10 bases from J, the junction kept 6 bases outside the gene matches. The germline V gene encodes CDR1 KGHSH and CDR2 LQKENI.

This chain joins TRBV28 and TRBJ2-1; no clear D. CDR3 length equals 16 residues. The V gene lost 1 base and the J gene lost 0 bases, with 10 bases spanning the gap. Per germline, CDR1 MDHEN and CDR2 SYDVKM. The CDR3 coding sequence is TGTGCCAGCAGTTTATTCCAGCTTCGCTCCTACAATGAGCAGTTCTTC. Protein product: CASSLFQLRSYNEQFF.

The chain links TRBV7-9 to TRBJ1-1; a possible D gene is TRBD1 (6 bases). V gave up 1 base and J gave up 4 bases, with 10 bases separating them. Germline loops: CDR1 SEHNR, CDR2 FQNEAQ (reference sequence). CDR3 size: 14 residues. The CDR3 DNA reads TGTGCCAGCAGCTTAGGGCTAGGGGGCACTGAAGCTTTCTTT. This gives the protein CASSLGLGGTEAFF.

The chain employs TRBV7-2 and TRBJ2-3; 7 bases align to TRBD2. Per germline, CDR1 SGHTA and CDR2 FQGNSA. Trimming cost V 3 bases and J 1 base; bases outside gene matches: 7. The CDR3 has 16 residues. Written as DNA, the CDR3 is TGTGCCAGCAGCTTTGCATGGAGCGGGGGCACAGATACGCAGTATTTT. It translates to CASSFAWSGGTDTQYF.

This sequence joins TRBV28 and TRBJ2-7; no reliable D call. The CDR3 is 15 amino acids. Germline CDR1 MDHEN, CDR2 SYDVKM. Trimming left V 2 bases short and J 2 bases short, with 13 bases between. The CDR3 DNA sequence: TGTGCCAGCAGTTTAGGCCCCACTATGGCCTACGAGCAGTACTTC. It is translated as CASSLGPTMAYEQYF.

The genes are TRBV29-1 and TRBJ1-1; D perhaps matches TRBD1 (5 bases). The CDR3 covers 15 residues. CDR1 and CDR2 from the germline V gene are SQVTM and ANQGSEA. The V gene lost 3 bases and the J gene lost 0 bases, with 14 bases spanning the gap. This CDR3 reads CSVDGGEGMNTEAFF. CDR3 sequence (DNA): TGCAGCGTTGACGGGGGTGAGGGAATGAACACTGAAGCTTTCTTT.

This rearrangement joins TRBV28 to TRBJ1-2; D may be TRBD1 (5 bases). CDR1 and CDR2 from the germline V gene are MDHEN and SYDVKM. The CDR3 length is 14 residues. V was shortened by 4 bases and J by 7 bases, with 16 bases between the two germline ends. The CDR3, as DNA: TGTGCCAGCAGTTCGGCAGGGCGTGACTCTGGCTACACCTTC. Translation gives CASSSAGRDSGYTF.

The chain carries TRBV21-1 and TRBJ1-5. TRBV21-1 has pseudogene status. The CDR3 totals 14 residues. CDR3 nucleotide sequence: TGTGCCAGCAGCAAAGGCCAGCTAGCCCGGCCCCAGCATTTT. Protein product: CASSKGQLARPQHF.

This chain connects TRBV27 to TRBJ1-1, with TRBD1 matching over 10 bases. The germline V gene has CDR1 MNHEY and CDR2 SMNVEV (reference sequence). The CDR3 sequence is 14 residues long. After removal of 5 bases from V and 4 bases from J, the junction contained 4 bases not matched to a gene. DNA of the CDR3: TGTGCCAGCAGTGCTGGGACAGGGGTCACTGAAGCTTTCTTT. Its translation is CASSAGTGVTEAFF.

The chain recombines TRBV6-5 with TRBJ1-3; D is unresolved. There are 14 residues in the CDR3. CDR1 and CDR2 (germline): MNHEY, SVGAGI. Trimming cost V 4 bases and J 3 bases, with 10 bases left between them. The CDR3 sequence is CASSWQESGNTIYF. The CDR3 nucleotides are TGTGCCAGCAGTTGGCAGGAGAGTGGAAACACCATATATTTT.

The chain joins TRBV14 to TRBJ1-2; D not certain. Germline CDR1 and CDR2: SGHDN and FVKESK. The CDR3 has 14 residues. V lost 0 bases to trimming and J lost 3 bases, with 8 bases between them. The CDR3 reads CASSQDSRYYGYTF. CDR3 nucleotide sequence: TGTGCCAGCAGCCAAGATAGTCGATACTATGGCTACACCTTC.

The rearrangement joins TRBV6-5 to TRBJ1-1, with 11 bases aligning to TRBD1. Trimming cost V 4 bases and J 1 base; bases outside gene matches: 5. Germline CDR1 is MNHEY and CDR2 is SVGAGI. This CDR3 spans 16 amino acids. The CDR3 DNA follows: TGTGCCAGCAGTTCCCAAGGGACAGGGGGGAACACTGAAGCTTTCTTT. This translates into CASSSQGTGGNTEAFF.

The genes are TRBV7-3 and TRBJ2-4; maybe TRBD1 (7 bases). The CDR3 extends over 16 amino acids. Germline CDR1 reads SGHTA; CDR2 reads FQGTGA. Trimming stripped 5 bases from V and 2 bases from J, with 16 bases between. The CDR3 nucleotides are TGTGCCAGCAGCCACCAGGGGGGAGTCTCCAAAAACATTCAGTACTTC. This translates into CASSHQGGVSKNIQYF.

The V and J genes are TRBV21-1 and TRBJ1-2. TRBV21-1 is described as a pseudogene. The CDR3 has 15 residues. The CDR3 reads CATRCREGIGYGYTF. As DNA, the CDR3 is TGTGCCACCCGATGTCGTGAAGGGATAGGCTATGGCTACACCTTC.

The rearrangement joins TRBV19 to TRBJ2-1; D may be TRBD1 (5 bases). Germline values: CDR1 LNHDA, CDR2 SQIVND (reference sequence). V was shortened by 1 base and J by 4 bases, with 11 bases between the two germline ends. The CDR3 is 15 amino acids. The CDR3 nucleotides are TGTGCCAGTAGTATAGTAGGCAGGGCTTACAATGAGCAGTTCTTC. Amino acid sequence: CASSIVGRAYNEQFF.

The chain links TRBV6-5 to TRBJ1-4; D perhaps matches TRBD1 (5 bases). This CDR3 contains 12 residues. V was shortened by 6 bases and J by 5 bases, with 7 bases between the two germline ends. In germline, CDR1 is MNHEY, CDR2 SVGAGI. Written as DNA, the CDR3 is TGTGCCAGCAGCCAGGGAAATGAAAAACTGTTTTTT. Its protein product is CASSQGNEKLFF.

The chain recombines TRBV27 with TRBJ1-1; D remains unclear. Germline loops: CDR1 MNHEY, CDR2 SMNVEV (reference sequence). Trimming left V 2 bases short and J 4 bases short, with 20 bases between. There are 17 residues in the CDR3. This CDR3 reads CASSLRPTPLGFTEAFF. The CDR3 DNA sequence: TGTGCCAGCAGTTTAAGACCCACCCCACTAGGATTCACTGAAGCTTTCTTT.

The genes are TRBV27 and TRBJ2-7, with TRBD2 matching 10 bases. CDR1 is MNHEY and CDR2 is SMNVEV in the germline V gene (reference sequence). The CDR3 contains 15 residues. V was pared by 6 bases and J by 4 bases, with 9 bases of the junction left unmatched. In nucleotides, the CDR3 is TGTGCCAGCAGGGGGACCGGGACTAGCGCTTACGAGCAGTACTTC. Protein sequence: CASRGTGTSAYEQYF.

The chain carries TRBV28 and TRBJ1-2, with 7 bases aligning to TRBD1. Germline CDR1 is MDHEN and CDR2 is SYDVKM. V lost 2 bases, J lost 5 bases, and 11 bases stayed unmatched. This CDR3 spans 16 amino acids. In DNA, the CDR3 is TGTGCCAGCAGTTTACTTGAGGGGGCCAGGGATTATGGCTACACCTTC. This gives the protein CASSLLEGARDYGYTF.

The chain uses TRBV2 and TRBJ1-1; D is perhaps TRBD1 (6 bases). Germline V gives CDR1 SNHLY, CDR2 FYNNEI. V lost 6 bases and J 1 base, leaving 6 bases between the germline ends. The CDR3 contains 12 residues. Here the CDR3 DNA reads TGTGCCAGCAGACAGGGGAACACTGAAGCTTTCTTT. Protein sequence: CASRQGNTEAFF.

The V gene is TRBV28, the J gene TRBJ2-7, with D possibly matching TRBD2 (5 bases). Deletions cut 4 bases from V and 3 bases from J, with 16 bases between. This CDR3 contains 15 residues. The germline gives CDR1 MDHEN, CDR2 SYDVKM. For the CDR3, the DNA is TGTGCCAGCAGTTCCTCCCAGGAGGCAGACTACGAGCAGTACTTC. The encoded protein is CASSSSQEADYEQYF. The whole variable domain, filled in from reference TRBV28 and TRBJ2-7, reads DVKVTQSSRYLVKRTGEKVFLECVQDMDHENMFWYRQDPGLGLRLIYFSYDVKMKEKGDIPEGYSVSREKKERFSLILESASTNQTSMYLCASSSSQEADYEQYFGPGTRLTVT.

The chain is built from TRBV7-8 and TRBJ2-7; 8 positions agree with TRBD1. The V gene end was trimmed by 4 bases and the J gene end by 6 bases; junction bases not matched to a gene: 8. CDR3 length: 14 amino acids. Germline CDR1 is SGHVS and CDR2 is FQNEAQ. This CDR3 reads CASSSRGRGSEQYF. In DNA, the CDR3 is TGTGCCAGCAGCTCCAGGGGGCGCGGTTCCGAGCAGTACTTC.

This chain uses TRBV7-9 with TRBJ1-4; D call uncertain. The CDR3 is 15 residues long. The V gene's germline CDR1 is SEHNR and CDR2 FQNEAQ (reference sequence). V was shortened by 1 base and J by 8 bases, with 14 bases between the two germline ends. DNA of the CDR3: TGTGCCAGCAGCTTAGGTGCGTCGGAAGAGGAAAAACTGTTTTTT. Translation gives CASSLGASEEEKLFF.

CDR3 nucleotides: TGTGCCAGCAGCTTAGCCGCAGGGTCCCAAGAGACCCAGTACTTC. Translating gives CASSLAAGSQETQYF. The V and J genes are TRBV7-7 and TRBJ2-5; tentatively, D is TRBD1 (5 bases). The germline V gene encodes CDR1 SSHAT and CDR2 FNYEAQ (reference sequence). CDR3 length equals 15 residues. V lost 0 bases and J lost 1, with 9 bases in between.

The gene calls are TRBV27 and TRBJ1-5; D call uncertain. Germline-derived CDR1 and CDR2 are MNHEY and SMNVEV (reference sequence). Deletions cut 6 bases from V and 5 bases from J, with 11 bases between. This CDR3 is built from 13 residues. Here the CDR3 DNA reads TGTGCCAGCAGAAGAGGAAACGATCAGCCCCAGCATTTT. This gives the protein CASRRGNDQPQHF.